A selection of T cell receptor beta chains follows, all from one sample in a study of cytomegalovirus exposure and HLA in healthy donors. Profiled with immunoSEQ multiplex PCR; TCRdb holds only in-frame clones, not every one. The table includes roughly 100,000 clones, 60% to 80% detected once. The specimen was PBMCs. The receptors shown here come from a male donor in good health and CMV-seropositive. Both conserved end residues are part of each CDR3. Size tells how often a clone was seen (once, few, many) or the class of an expanded clone, and some rows leave it out.

j_call	clone_size	v_call	cdr3_aa
TRBJ2-5	-	TRBV7-9	CASSLSAGQETQYF
TRBJ2-7	many	TRBV10-3	CAISRTGTSGYEQYF
TRBJ2-2	few	TRBV27	CASSPWTGRGTGELFF
TRBJ2-7	-	TRBV7-8	CASSPRPGQGVDEQYF
TRBJ2-5	-	TRBV7-2	CASSSTRGQGAGETQYF
TRBJ2-7	-	TRBV4-1	CASSRPGTGYEQYF
TRBJ2-7	-	TRBV4-3	CASSQARTRNYEQYF
TRBJ2-1	-	TRBV7-3	CASRYRAGVQNEQFF
TRBJ2-3	-	TRBV7-3	CASSSQGGWADTQYF
TRBJ2-3	once	TRBV4-2	CASSQGTSGVADTQYF
TRBJ2-7	once	TRBV6-5	CASNKAGAYEQYF
TRBJ2-7	-	TRBV29-1	CSVGGTGLGEQYF
TRBJ1-4	once	TRBV7-9	CSSSLWGANEKLFF
TRBJ2-2	-	TRBV19	CASSIVREGTGELFF
TRBJ1-1	few	TRBV1	CTSSQDGTGGFMNTEAFF
TRBJ2-2	-	TRBV7-9	CASSLGQSTGELFF
TRBJ2-5	few	TRBV7-2	CASSFRLLQTQYF
TRBJ1-5	-	TRBV7-9	CASSRWSGTGNQPQHF
TRBJ2-3	-	TRBV2	CASSLGGLAGGGADTQYF
TRBJ2-3	-	TRBV5-1	CASREQGFTDTQYF
TRBJ2-2	once	TRBV11-3	CASSAREPGGGNTGELFF
TRBJ2-7	few	TRBV5-1	CASSNTGTSVGEQYF
TRBJ2-6	-	TRBV6-4	CASETRAGANVLTF
TRBJ2-7	-	TRBV7-9	CASSPGQDLEQYF
TRBJ1-1	-	TRBV18	CASSPAPGQAAAFF
TRBJ2-2	-	TRBV27	CASSSTLANTGELFF
TRBJ2-1	-	TRBV9	CASSAGAGAVYNEQFF
TRBJ1-3	once	TRBV18	CASSPGEGQGPLESTIYF
TRBJ2-2	-	TRBV28	CASSSGGTGELFF
TRBJ2-6	-	TRBV2	CASIQVSGANVLTF
TRBJ2-6	once	TRBV2	CASSFDSSGANVLTF
TRBJ2-1	-	TRBV18	CASSPVSSGSNEQFF
TRBJ1-1	-	TRBV10-3	CAINIQGGSEAFF
TRBJ2-1	-	TRBV19	CASSLNPSGPSNEQFF
TRBJ2-7	-	TRBV11-3	CASSLDQGTSGSYEQYF
TRBJ2-7	-	TRBV6-5	CASSYGQGRSYEQYF
TRBJ2-3	-	TRBV5-5	CASSLSSTDTQYF
TRBJ2-7	few	TRBV7-2	CASSSTGSSYEQYF
TRBJ2-1	-	TRBV6-5	CASGTGTSGNEQFF
TRBJ2-5	once	TRBV29-1	CSVAPSYQETQYF
TRBJ1-4	-	TRBV9	CASSPGGNEKLFF
TRBJ1-4	-	TRBV7-8	CASSIGQDNEKLFF
TRBJ1-1	once	TRBV7-9	CASSFSVNTEAFF
-	-	TRBV10-3	CAIRVGLAGGPSYEQYF